Below, 19 T cell receptor beta chains from the same sample are listed, as sequenced in a study of beta chain features in type 1 diabetes. Regarding the study as a whole: Moderate yet significant TCRB CDR3 shortening was seen in Type 1 diabetes patients in all four CD4+ subsets.

No antigen has been identified for these receptors. Expressed TCRB transcripts were sequenced because the entire RNA isolate underwent reverse transcription. TCRdb's table, derived via immunoSEQ multiplex PCR, lists solely in-frame clones and lacks some. The sample records 100,000 to 150,000 clones, 15% to 20% being singletons. The source material was central memory CD4+ T cells from blood. These receptors all stem from a man between 18 and 35 years old with type 1 diabetes.

This clone was observed once. The rearrangement uses TRBV2 and TRBJ2-2, with D perhaps given as TRBD1 or TRBD2 (5 bases each). V lost 5 bases, J lost 7 bases, and 11 bases lay in between. CDR1 and CDR2 from the germline V gene are SNHLY and FYNNEI. The CDR3 runs to 13 residues. Here the CDR3 DNA reads TGTGCCAGCAGTCTACAGAGGGGCGGGGAGCTGTTTTTT. This gives the protein CASSLQRGGELFF.

This clone was picked up a small number of times. The chain recombines TRBV7-9 with TRBJ2-3, with 9 bases aligning to TRBD2. CDR3 size: 16 residues. The junction had 15 bases not matched to a gene; V was cut back by 8 bases and J by 6 bases. CDR1 and CDR2 from the germline V gene are SEHNR and FQNEAQ (reference sequence). CDR3 region: CASGKGAGGRFDTQYF. The DNA for the CDR3 is TGTGCCAGCGGGAAAGGAGCGGGAGGTAGATTCGATACGCAGTATTTT. Full variable domain (remainder filled in from reference TRBV7-9 and TRBJ2-3): DTGVSQNPRHKITKRGQNVTFRCDPISEHNRLYWYRQTLGQGPEFLTYFQNEAQLEKSRLLSDRFSAERPKGSFSTLEIQRTEQGDSAMYLCASGKGAGGRFDTQYFGPGTRLTVL.

The V call is TRBV7-2, the J call TRBJ2-3; D unresolved. The CDR3 spans 15 residues. The germline V gene encodes CDR1 SGHTA and CDR2 FQGNSA. Trimming removed 5 bases at V and 8 bases at J, with 20 bases between. The CDR3 spells CASSTKGFGSGTQYF. DNA of the CDR3: TGTGCCAGCAGCACCAAAGGGTTCGGGTCGGGTACGCAGTATTTT.

The genes are TRBV5-8 and TRBJ2-1, with D maybe TRBD2 (5 bases). The CDR3 loop spans 18 amino acids. The germline V gene encodes CDR1 SGHTS and CDR2 YDEGEE. V lost 2 bases, J lost 0 bases, and 18 bases lay in between. CDR3 bases: TGTGCCAGCAGCTTAATAGTCCTTAGTACTAGCTCCTACAATGAGCAGTTCTTC. Residues: CASSLIVLSTSSYNEQFF. Full variable domain (rest looked up from reference TRBV5-8 and TRBJ2-1): EAGVTQSPTHLIKTRGQQATLRCSPISGHTSVYWYQQALGLGLQFLLWYDEGEERNRGNFPPRFSGRQFPNYSSELNVNALELEDSALYLCASSLIVLSTSSYNEQFFGPGTRLTVL.

The V and J genes are TRBV4-2 and TRBJ2-7; 12 positions agree with TRBD2. This CDR3 comprises 16 residues. Unmatched junction bases numbered 7, after V lost 1 base and J lost 6 bases. CDR1 is LGHNA, CDR2 YNFKEQ, per germline. The CDR3 reads CASSQATASGGAEQYF. The CDR3 DNA reads as TGTGCCAGCAGCCAAGCGACCGCTAGCGGGGGGGCCGAGCAGTACTTC.

The chain employs TRBV7-2 and TRBJ2-4, with 8 bases identical to TRBD1. The V gene end was trimmed by 8 bases and the J gene end by 2 bases; junction bases not matched to a gene: 8. CDR1 and CDR2 (germline): SGHTA, FQGNSA. CDR3 size: 15 residues. The CDR3, as DNA: TGTGCCAGCGCAGGGACAGGAGGTCCCAAAAACATTCAGTACTTC. Translated: CASAGTGGPKNIQYF.

V usage is TRBV18 and J usage is TRBJ2-3, with 11 bases matching TRBD2. CDR3 length: 18 amino acids. The V gene end was trimmed by 1 base and the J gene end by 0 bases; junction bases not matched to a gene: 6. The V gene's germline CDR1 is KGHSH and CDR2 LQKENI. The CDR3 loop reads CASSPRMTSGTSTDTQYF. The CDR3 DNA reads TGTGCCAGCTCACCACGGATGACTAGCGGGACTAGCACAGATACGCAGTATTTT.

This clone has a count of ten or more. The chain combines TRBV4-2 with TRBJ2-7, with 8 positions matching TRBD2. The CDR3 totals 16 residues. CDR1 LGHNA and CDR2 YNFKEQ come from the germline V gene. V was pared by 4 bases and J by 9 bases, with 17 bases of the junction left unmatched. The CDR3 coding sequence is TGTGCCAGCAGCCCCTTAGTACTAGCGGAGTTGGAGGCGCAGTACTTC. It yields the protein CASSPLVLAELEAQYF.

The rearrangement uses TRBV29-1 and TRBJ1-5; D perhaps matches TRBD1 (6 bases). The CDR3 totals 16 residues. Germline loops: CDR1 SQVTM, CDR2 ANQGSEA. V gave up 1 base and J gave up 1 base, with 14 bases separating them. Here the CDR3 reads CSVEGVGGGSNQPQHF. The CDR3 nucleotides read TGCAGCGTTGAAGGGGTAGGGGGTGGGAGCAATCAGCCCCAGCATTTT.

This sequence joins TRBV5-6 and TRBJ2-1; D ambiguous. The CDR3 is 15 residues long. V was shortened by 0 bases and J by 3 bases, with 10 bases between the two germline ends. The germline gives CDR1 SGHDT, CDR2 YYEEEE. The CDR3 DNA reads as TGTGCCAGCAGCTTGGTATCTAATCACTACAATGAGCAGTTCTTC. It specifies CASSLVSNHYNEQFF.

This clone was seen a handful of times. The genes are TRBV5-1 and TRBJ2-5, with unresolved D. The end of the DNA aligns better with TRBJ2-7, so the J call may be wrong. This CDR3 contains 14 residues. The germline gives CDR1 SGHRS, CDR2 YFSETQ. The CDR3 region is CASSLSPGGYEQYF. DNA for the CDR3: TGCGCCAGCAGCCTCAGCCCCGGCGGCTACGAGCAGTACTTC.

This chain uses TRBV5-1 with TRBJ2-7; no clear D gene. V lost 0 bases and J lost 6, with 4 bases in between. The CDR3 contains 11 residues. The germline V gene encodes CDR1 SGHRS and CDR2 YFSETQ. The CDR3: CASSLEGEQYF. The CDR3, as DNA: TGCGCCAGCAGCTTGGAGGGCGAGCAGTACTTC.

V and J are TRBV7-2 and TRBJ2-2, with D perhaps matching TRBD2 (5 bases). Trimming stripped 3 bases from V and 3 bases from J, with 14 bases between. The CDR3 has 16 residues. CDR1 and CDR2 from the germline V gene are SGHTA and FQGNSA. In DNA form, the CDR3 reads TGTGCCAGCAGCTTCTATGCCCGGCGGGACACCGGGGAGCTGTTTTTT. It translates to CASSFYARRDTGELFF.

This chain connects TRBV7-9 to TRBJ1-2, with D maybe TRBD1 (5 bases). There are 12 residues in the CDR3. Germline V gene data show CDR1 as SEHNR and CDR2 as FQNEAQ (reference sequence). Trimming cost V 4 bases and J 6 bases, with 9 bases left between them. The CDR3 reads CASSSSGNGYTF. Written as DNA, the CDR3 is TGTGCCAGCAGCTCCTCAGGGAATGGCTACACCTTC. Full variable domain (remainder filled in from reference TRBV7-9 and TRBJ1-2): DTGVSQNPRHKITKRGQNVTFRCDPISEHNRLYWYRQTLGQGPEFLTYFQNEAQLEKSRLLSDRFSAERPKGSFSTLEIQRTEQGDSAMYLCASSSSGNGYTFGSGTRLTVV.

The genes are TRBV5-1 and TRBJ1-5; the D gene is possibly TRBD1 (6 bases). The length of the CDR3 is 15 residues. Germline V gene sequence: CDR1 SGHRS, CDR2 YFSETQ. V dropped 0 bases and J dropped 0 bases, with 7 bases sitting between them. The CDR3 protein is CASSLGDTSNQPQHF. In DNA form, the CDR3 reads TGCGCCAGCAGCTTGGGGGACACTAGCAATCAGCCCCAGCATTTT.

The gene calls are TRBV30 and TRBJ2-3; TRBD2 matches at 10 bases. This CDR3 is 17 amino acids long. CDR1 GTSNPN and CDR2 SVGIG come from the germline V gene (reference sequence). The junction had 15 bases not matched to a gene; V was cut back by 7 bases and J by 2 bases. CDR3: CASETSLLAGTTDTQYF. Written as DNA, the CDR3 is TGTGCCTCGGAGACTTCGCTACTAGCGGGGACCACAGATACGCAGTATTTT. The whole variable domain, filled in from reference TRBV30 and TRBJ2-3, reads SQTIHQWPATLVQPVGSPLSLECTVEGTSNPNLYWYRQAAGRGLQLLFYSVGIGQISSEVPQNLSASRPQDRQFILSSKKLLLSDSGFYLCASETSLLAGTTDTQYFGPGTRLTVL.

This clone has a handful of counts. The chain carries TRBV30 and TRBJ1-3; 7 bases align to TRBD1. Germline lookup yields CDR1 GTSNPN and CDR2 SVGIG (reference sequence). This CDR3 is built from 15 residues. The V and J ends lost 4 bases and 0 bases, in that order; junction bases with no gene match: 6. The CDR3 DNA reads as TGTGCCTGGACCAAACAGGGGAGCTCTGGAAACACCATATATTTT. Translation: CAWTKQGSSGNTIYF.

The chain combines TRBV4-3 with TRBJ2-7; perhaps D is TRBD1 or TRBD2 (5 bases each). V lost 1 base and J 9 bases, leaving 13 bases between the germline ends. CDR1 LGHNA and CDR2 YSLEER come from the germline V gene. This CDR3 contains 13 residues. CDR3 sequence reads: CASSQGSRDRQYF. The CDR3 coding sequence is TGCGCCAGCAGCCAAGGATCCCGGGACCGGCAGTACTTC.

This clone was counted many times. The chain couples TRBV5-4 to TRBJ1-2; D may be TRBD1 (6 bases). The CDR3 consists of 13 residues. The V gene lost 6 bases and the J gene lost 4 bases, with 13 bases spanning the gap. Germline lookup yields CDR1 SGHNT and CDR2 YYREEE (reference sequence). The CDR3, as DNA: TGTGCCAGCAACGTAGGGGGAAGCTATGGCTACACCTTC. Amino acids: CASNVGGSYGYTF.